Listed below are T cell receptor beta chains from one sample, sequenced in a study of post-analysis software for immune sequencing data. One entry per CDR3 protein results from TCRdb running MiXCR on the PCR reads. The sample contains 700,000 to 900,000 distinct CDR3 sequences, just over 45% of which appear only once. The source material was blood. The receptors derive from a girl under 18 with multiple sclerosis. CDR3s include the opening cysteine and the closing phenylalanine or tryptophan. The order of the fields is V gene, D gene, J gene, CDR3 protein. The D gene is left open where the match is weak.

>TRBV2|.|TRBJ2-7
CASSGVEQYF
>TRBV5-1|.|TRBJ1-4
CASSPGVPNEKLFF
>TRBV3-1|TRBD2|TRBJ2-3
CASSQGILTGTSVYTDTQYF
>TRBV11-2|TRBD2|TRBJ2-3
CASSLGASGRVAQYF
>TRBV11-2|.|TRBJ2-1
CASSQLGSGLVNEQFF
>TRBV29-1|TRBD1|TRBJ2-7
CSVRGGGYEQYF
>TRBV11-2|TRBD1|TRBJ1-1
CASSLVGNRGSEAFF
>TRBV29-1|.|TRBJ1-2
CSVDSGVRGNGYTF
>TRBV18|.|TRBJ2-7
CASSLNRDRPYEQYF
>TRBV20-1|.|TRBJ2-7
CSARGVGSYEQYF
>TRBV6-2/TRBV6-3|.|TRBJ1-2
CASRHEWAPSSYGYTF
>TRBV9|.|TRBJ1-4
CASSPEGRINEKLFF
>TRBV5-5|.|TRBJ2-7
CASSFTGGETYEQYF
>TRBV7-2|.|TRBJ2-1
CASSPRSEQFF
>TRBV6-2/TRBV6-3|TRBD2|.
CASSWSLSGTGEQYF
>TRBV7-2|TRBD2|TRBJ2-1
CALSGTSPYNEQFF
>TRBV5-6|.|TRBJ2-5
CASSPPVILDEETQYF